Presented here are 26 T cell receptor beta chains from one specimen sequenced in a study of T cells in Graves' hyperthyroidism and ophthalmopathy. The CDR3 regions of TCR beta were amplified from RNA transcripts. In the first-round RT-PCR of the TCR CDR3, the HTBI primer set was used. One entry per CDR3 protein, called by TCRdb with MiXCR from the multiplex PCR reads. The top ten hold around a tenth of the sample, which has about 360,000 distinct CDR3 sequences, roughly an eighth seen once. The sequenced sample was blood. These receptors all stem from a woman aged 18-30 years with Graves' hyperthyroidism.

The gene calls are TRBV9 and TRBJ2-5, with D perhaps given as TRBD1 or TRBD2 (5 bases each). Per germline, CDR1 SGDLS and CDR2 YYNGEE. Trimming took 0 bases from V and 4 from J, leaving 13 bases between them. This CDR3 spans 15 amino acids. Here the CDR3 DNA reads TGTGCCAGCAGCGTAGGATATAAGAGGGGAGAGACCCAGTACTTC. Translated, it gives CASSVGYKRGETQYF.

This clonotype was seen at least ten times. CDR3 nucleotide sequence: TGTGCCAGCAGTTTAGCTAGAAGGTTGGAGACCCAGTACTTC. As protein: CASSLARRLETQYF. V is TRBV12-3 or TRBV12-4 and J is TRBJ2-5, with D unclear. This CDR3 has 14 amino acids. V was clipped by 0 bases and J by 5 bases, with 10 bases between them.

This clonotype was observed many times. The chain links TRBV2 to TRBJ2-1; TRBD2 is a possible D gene (6 bases). Germline V lookup: CDR1 SNHLY, CDR2 FYNNEI. This CDR3 is 14 amino acids long. V shed 6 bases and J shed 4 bases, with 13 bases lying between them. The CDR3 bases are TGTGCCAGCAGGATGTTAGGGACTTACAATGAGCAGTTCTTC. Amino acids: CASRMLGTYNEQFF.

The chain joins TRBV4-1 to TRBJ2-7, with 8 bases fitting TRBD1. After removal of 1 base from V and 4 bases from J, the junction contained 9 bases not matched to a gene. This CDR3 has 16 residues. Per the germline V gene, CDR1 is MGHRA and CDR2 is YSYEKL. CDR3 loop: CASSQGQGASLYEQYF. For the CDR3, the DNA is TGCGCCAGCAGCCAAGGTCAGGGGGCTTCCCTGTACGAGCAGTACTTC.

This clonotype was seen at least ten times. The chain uses TRBV18 and TRBJ2-3; 10 nucleotides line up with TRBD2. Unmatched junction bases numbered 9, after V lost 3 bases and J lost 6 bases. Germline CDR1 KGHSH, CDR2 LQKENI. CDR3 length: 16 residues. The DNA of the CDR3 is TGTGCCAGCTCACCGCCCGGACTAGCGGCTGGCGATACGCAGTATTTT. This sequence encodes CASSPPGLAAGDTQYF. The full variable domain, in which reference TRBV18 and TRBJ2-3 provide the parts outside the CDR3, is NAGVMQNPRHLVRRRGQEARLRCSPMKGHSHVYWYRQLPEEGLKFMVYLQKENIIDESGMPKERFSAEFPKEGPSILRIQQVVRGDSAAYFCASSPPGLAAGDTQYFGPGTRLTVL.

This clonotype was observed at least ten times. DNA for the CDR3: TGTGCCAGCAGTCCGAACCCCCCGGGACAGTCACCCCTCCACTTT. Translating gives CASSPNPPGQSPLHF. The rearrangement uses TRBV28 and TRBJ1-6, with TRBD1 matching 7 bases. The ends lost 5 bases at V and 10 bases at J; junction bases unmatched: 11. The CDR3 length is 15 residues. In germline, CDR1 is MDHEN, CDR2 SYDVKM. The variable domain in full, completed from reference TRBV28 and TRBJ1-6, reads DVKVTQSSRYLVKRTGEKVFLECVQDMDHENMFWYRQDPGLGLRLIYFSYDVKMKEKGDIPEGYSVSREKKERFSLILESASTNQTSMYLCASSPNPPGQSPLHFGNGTRLTVT.

The genes are TRBV10-2 and TRBJ2-1, with TRBD2 matching 8 bases. Germline V gives CDR1 WSHSY, CDR2 SAAADI. There are 16 residues in the CDR3. V shed 7 bases and J 8 bases; nucleotides not matched to a gene: 16. Written as DNA, the CDR3 is TGCGCCAGCATTGGGGGAGCGGGAGTGGGAGTCGATGAGCAGTTCTTC. Protein product: CASIGGAGVGVDEQFF.

This clonotype came up a few times. V is TRBV19 and J is TRBJ1-1, with unresolved D. CDR3 length: 14 residues. Looked up from germline, CDR1 is LNHDA and CDR2 is SQIVND (reference sequence). V lost 8 bases, J lost 1 base, and 14 bases lay in between. The CDR3 DNA reads as TGTGCCAGTCGTCCCGCGTGGGAGAACACTGAAGCTTTCTTT. Translating it yields CASRPAWENTEAFF.

This clonotype was found many times. A read error may account for a junction end that differs from germline. In nucleotides, the CDR3 is TGTGCCAGCACCCAACTGCGGGGTGGGGAAAAACTGTTTTTT. It codes for CASTQLRGGEKLFF. This chain joins TRBV3-1 and TRBJ1-4, with D hard to call. Germline V gene sequence: CDR1 LGHDT, CDR2 YNNKEL (reference sequence). This CDR3 is 14 amino acids long.

This clonotype was seen ten or more times. The chain uses TRBV28 and TRBJ1-1; tentatively, D is TRBD1 (6 bases). The CDR3 spans 14 residues. V lost 4 bases and J lost 0, with 9 bases in between. The germline gives CDR1 MDHEN, CDR2 SYDVKM. The CDR3 sequence: CASSSGTMNTEAFF. CDR3 in DNA: TGTGCCAGCAGTTCCGGGACAATGAACACTGAAGCTTTCTTT.

As for this clonotype: This may be a read error: a much more frequent sequence differs by one nucleotide. In DNA, the CDR3 is TGTGCCAGCAGCCCCTTACCGACAGGAGCTACCTACAAGCAGTACTTC. Translated, it gives CASSPLPTGATYKQYF. The rearrangement joins TRBV3-1 to TRBJ2-7, with a tentative D call TRBD1 (6 bases). The germline V gene encodes CDR1 LGHDT and CDR2 YNNKEL (reference sequence). This CDR3 has 16 residues.

A few counts support this clonotype. The gene calls are TRBV19 and TRBJ2-3; TRBD1 matches 7 bases. CDR3 length: 16 amino acids. J gave up 6 bases and V 6 bases, and 15 bases lay outside the gene matches. Germline V gene lookup returns CDR1 LNHDA and CDR2 SQIVND (reference sequence). The CDR3 nucleotides read TGTGCCAGTAGCAGAGGGACAGCTCTCGGGGCGGATACGCAGTATTTT. This translates into CASSRGTALGADTQYF.

This clonotype was seen repeatedly, ten times or more. This chain connects TRBV6-2 or TRBV6-3 to TRBJ2-2; no clear D gene. This CDR3 is 14 amino acids long. Trimming cost V 2 bases and J 3 bases, with 7 bases left between them. CDR1 and CDR2 (germline): MNHEY, SVGEGT. CDR3 residues: CASSYREDTGELFF. The CDR3 DNA reads TGTGCCAGCAGTTACAGGGAAGACACCGGGGAGCTGTTTTTT.

This clonotype was found many times. The rearrangement joins TRBV12-3 or TRBV12-4 to TRBJ2-5, with D possibly being TRBD1 (5 bases). V dropped 6 bases and J dropped 0 bases, with 5 bases sitting between them. The CDR3 consists of 12 residues. DNA for the CDR3: TGTGCCAGCAGCAGGGACCAAGAGACCCAGTACTTC. It translates to CASSRDQETQYF.

A few counts support this clonotype. V and J are TRBV4-1 and TRBJ2-3; TRBD2 agrees at 16 bases. Germline V CDR1 and CDR2: MGHRA, YSYEKL. The CDR3 runs to 18 residues. Unmatched junction bases numbered 7, after V lost 5 bases and J lost 2 bases. As DNA, the CDR3 is TGCGCCAGCAGCAGAACCGGGACTAGCGGGGGGGCCACAGATACGCAGTATTTT. Amino acids: CASSRTGTSGGATDTQYF.

This clonotype was seen only a few times. V usage is TRBV7-3 and J usage is TRBJ1-3; D possibly corresponds to TRBD1 (6 bases). The germline V gene encodes CDR1 SGHTA and CDR2 FQGTGA. The ends were cut back, 5 bases at V and 1 base at J, with 12 bases in the middle. The CDR3 totals 15 residues. The CDR3 sequence is CASSPGTPSGNTIYF. As DNA, the CDR3 is TGTGCCAGCAGCCCGGGGACACCTTCTGGAAACACCATATATTTT.

This clonotype occurred many times. This chain uses TRBV15 with TRBJ1-2; D is unclear. The CDR3 consists of 14 residues. CDR1 is LNHNV, CDR2 YYDKDF, per germline (reference sequence). Trimming removed 0 bases from V and 4 bases from J, with 9 bases in between. The CDR3 here is CATSRDRQAYGYTF. The CDR3 DNA sequence: TGTGCCACCAGCAGAGATAGGCAGGCCTATGGCTACACCTTC. The variable domain in full, completed from reference TRBV15 and TRBJ1-2, reads DAMVIQNPRYQVTQFGKPVTLSCSQTLNHNVMYWYQQKSSQAPKLLFHYYDKDFNNEADTPDNFQSRRPNTSFCFLDIRSPGLGDTAMYLCATSRDRQAYGYTFGSGTRLTVV.

The V gene is TRBV6-1, the J gene TRBJ2-7; D not resolved. The CDR3 is 11 residues long. Looked up from germline, CDR1 is MNHNS and CDR2 is SASEGT. The V end lost 9 bases, the J end lost 6 bases, and 12 bases lay between the germline ends. The DNA of the CDR3 is TGTGCCAGTGCCGGTTGGAGCGAGCAGTACTTC. This gives the protein CASAGWSEQYF.

The chain carries TRBV7-9 and TRBJ1-3; 7 nucleotides match TRBD1. The CDR3 contains 15 residues. Per the germline V gene, CDR1 is SEHNR and CDR2 is FQNEAQ (reference sequence). J was trimmed by 4 bases and V by 6 bases; bases with no gene match: 9. In DNA, the CDR3 is TGTGCCAGCAGACCCTTCCAGGGGGACGGAAACACCATATATTTT. Protein product: CASRPFQGDGNTIYF.

This clonotype has at least ten counts. This chain uses TRBV11-1 with TRBJ2-1; 10 positions agree with TRBD2. Losses at the gene ends were 5 bases for V and 3 bases for J; bases not matched to a gene: 7. CDR3 length: 16 amino acids. Germline-derived CDR1 and CDR2 are SGHAT and FQDESV (reference sequence). CDR3 coding DNA: TGTGCCAGCAGCGCTCTAGCGGGGGAGCACTACAATGAGCAGTTCTTC. Translated, it gives CASSALAGEHYNEQFF.

This clonotype was counted ten times or more. This rearrangement joins TRBV2 to TRBJ2-3; TRBD1 matches 7 bases. Trimming cost V 3 bases and J 6 bases; bases outside gene matches: 6. The CDR3 runs to 14 residues. The germline V gene has CDR1 SNHLY and CDR2 FYNNEI. The CDR3 protein is CASSEETGTDTQYF. The CDR3 region has the DNA TGTGCCAGCAGTGAGGAGACAGGGACGGATACGCAGTATTTT.

This clonotype was seen at least ten times. The chain carries TRBV4-3 and TRBJ1-2; D is perhaps TRBD1 (5 bases). This CDR3 is built from 15 residues. The germline gives CDR1 LGHNA, CDR2 YSLEER. The ends were cut back, 0 bases at V and 0 bases at J, with 8 bases in the middle. CDR3 nucleotides: TGCGCCAGCAGCCAAGATCGGACATCTAACTATGGCTACACCTTC. This encodes CASSQDRTSNYGYTF.

This clonotype was recorded many times. The CDR3 nucleotides read TGTGCCAGCAGTTACGACAGGACAGGGGACGGAAACACCATATATTTT. Translating it yields CASSYDRTGDGNTIYF. This chain links TRBV6-6 with TRBJ1-3; 9 bases agree with TRBD1. CDR3 length: 16 amino acids. Germline loops: CDR1 MNHNY, CDR2 SVGAGI (reference sequence). V was pared by 2 bases and J by 4 bases, with 6 bases of the junction left unmatched.

The chain joins TRBV9 to TRBJ2-7; D ambiguous. This CDR3 comprises 15 residues. Per the germline V gene, CDR1 is SGDLS and CDR2 is YYNGEE. Trimming shortened V by 4 bases and J by 1 base, and 15 bases separated the two germline ends. As DNA, the CDR3 is TGTGCCAGCAGCCCTTTAGCCCAGGTGTCCTACGAGCAGTACTTC. Translation: CASSPLAQVSYEQYF. The full variable domain, completed using reference TRBV9 and TRBJ2-7, is DSGVTQTPKHLITATGQRVTLRCSPRSGDLSVYWYQQSLDQGLQFLIQYYNGEERAKGNILERFSAQQFPDLHSELNLSSLELGDSALYFCASSPLAQVSYEQYFGPGTRLTVT.

This clonotype was counted ten times or more. This chain connects TRBV5-1 to TRBJ2-1; D unclear. The CDR3 spans 11 residues. V lost 0 bases to trimming and J lost 9 bases, with 4 bases between them. Germline V gene sequence: CDR1 SGHRS, CDR2 YFSETQ. The CDR3 loop is CASSLDAEQFF. CDR3 nucleotide sequence: TGCGCCAGCAGCTTGGACGCTGAGCAGTTCTTC.

In this sample, this clonotype turned up a few times. This chain connects TRBV5-6 to TRBJ2-5; a possible D gene is TRBD2 (6 bases). The V end lost 8 bases, the J end lost 7 bases, and 9 bases lay between the germline ends. Per the germline V gene, CDR1 is SGHDT and CDR2 is YYEEEE. CDR3 length equals 10 residues. The CDR3 loop is CASPGGTQYF. CDR3 nucleotide sequence: TGTGCCAGTCCCGGGGGGACCCAGTACTTC.